This T cell receptor (beta chain) was captured by sequencing in a study of blood T cell repertoires in COVID-19. The CDR3 extends over 11 amino acids. The V and J ends lost 5 bases and 6 bases respectively, with 5 bases between them. The germline gives CDR1 MNHEY, CDR2 SVGEGT. Some clones are missing from TCRdb's copy, which holds only in-frame ones; the method was immunoSEQ multiplex PCR. The table includes some 260,000 clones, 80% to 90% detected once. The chain employs TRBV6-2 or TRBV6-3 and TRBJ1-5; D perhaps matches TRBD1 (5 bases). The sample taken for sequencing was peripheral blood. The sequence was obtained from a woman between 70 and 85 years old with COVID-19, enrolled during active disease. CDR3 sequence reads: CASSQGQPQHF. The CDR3 coding sequence is TGTGCCAGCAGTCAGGGTCAGCCCCAGCATTTT.